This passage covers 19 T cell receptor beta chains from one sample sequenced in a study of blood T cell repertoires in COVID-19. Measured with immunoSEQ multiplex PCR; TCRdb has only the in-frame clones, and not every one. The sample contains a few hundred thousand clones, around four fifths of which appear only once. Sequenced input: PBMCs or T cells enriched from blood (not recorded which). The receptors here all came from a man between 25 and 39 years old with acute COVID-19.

The CDR3 bases are TGTGCCAGCAGCTTACAGCCAGCGGGGGGCTTAGATACGCAGTATTTT. Translation gives CASSLQPAGGLDTQYF. The chain uses TRBV11-2 and TRBJ2-3, with 9 positions matching TRBD2. V lost 2 bases and J lost 5; bases outside the gene matches: 8. Germline V gives CDR1 SGHAT, CDR2 FQNNGV. CDR3 length: 16 amino acids.

In DNA form, the CDR3 reads TGTGCCAGCAGTGCGTCCGGGACACCCAAAGGCTACACCTTC. Translation gives CASSASGTPKGYTF. The rearrangement joins TRBV25-1 to TRBJ1-2, with TRBD1 as a possible D gene (6 bases). CDR3 length: 14 amino acids. Trimming removed 4 bases at V and 8 bases at J, with 17 bases between. Germline V gene lookup returns CDR1 MGHDK and CDR2 SYGVNS.

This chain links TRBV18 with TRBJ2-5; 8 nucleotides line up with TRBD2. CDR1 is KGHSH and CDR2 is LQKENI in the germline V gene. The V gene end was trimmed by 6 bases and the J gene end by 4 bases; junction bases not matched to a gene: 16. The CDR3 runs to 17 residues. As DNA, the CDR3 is TGTGCCAGCTCGCCGCGCCCCGGGGGGGCCGGGGGAGAGACCCAGTACTTC. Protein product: CASSPRPGGAGGETQYF.

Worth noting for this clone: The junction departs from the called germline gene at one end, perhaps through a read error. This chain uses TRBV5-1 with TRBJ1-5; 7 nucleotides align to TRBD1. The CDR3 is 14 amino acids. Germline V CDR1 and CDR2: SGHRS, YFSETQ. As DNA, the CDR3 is TGCGCCAGCAGCTTAGGAGGGGGCAATCAGCCCCAGCGTTTT. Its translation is CASSLGGGNQPQRF.

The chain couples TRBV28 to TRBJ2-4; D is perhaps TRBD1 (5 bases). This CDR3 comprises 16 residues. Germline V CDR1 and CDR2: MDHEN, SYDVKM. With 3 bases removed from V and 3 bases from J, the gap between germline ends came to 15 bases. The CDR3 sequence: CASSLLGKGDKNIQYF. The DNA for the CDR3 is TGTGCCAGCAGTTTGTTGGGTAAAGGGGACAAAAACATTCAGTACTTC.

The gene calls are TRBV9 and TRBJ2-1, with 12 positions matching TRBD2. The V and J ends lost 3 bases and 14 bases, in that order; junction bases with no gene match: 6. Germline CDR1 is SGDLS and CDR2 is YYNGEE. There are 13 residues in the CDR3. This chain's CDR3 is CASSGRLAGEKFF. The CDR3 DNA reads TGTGCCAGCAGCGGAAGACTAGCGGGAGAGAAGTTCTTC.

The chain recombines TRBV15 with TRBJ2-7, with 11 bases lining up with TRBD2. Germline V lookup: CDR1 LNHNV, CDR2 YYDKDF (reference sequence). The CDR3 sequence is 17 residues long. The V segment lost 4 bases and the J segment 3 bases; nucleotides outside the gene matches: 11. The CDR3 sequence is CATSNTATGTSGYEQYV. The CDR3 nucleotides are TGTGCCACCAGCAATACAGCTACCGGGACTAGCGGCTACGAGCAGTACGTC.

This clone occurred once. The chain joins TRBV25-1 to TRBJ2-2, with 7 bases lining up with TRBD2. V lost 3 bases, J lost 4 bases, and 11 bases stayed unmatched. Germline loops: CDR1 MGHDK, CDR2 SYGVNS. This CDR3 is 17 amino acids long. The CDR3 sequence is CASSDLVSSGPTGELFF. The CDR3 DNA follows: TGTGCCAGCAGTGATCTTGTCTCTAGCGGCCCCACCGGGGAGCTGTTTTTT.

The CDR3 region is CASSIRGRGSTDTQYF. In DNA, the CDR3 is TGTGCCAGTAGTATACGTGGGAGAGGCAGCACAGATACGCAGTATTTT. V and J are TRBV19 and TRBJ2-3; TRBD2 is a possible D gene (5 bases). The CDR3 sequence is 16 residues long. In germline, CDR1 is LNHDA, CDR2 SQIVND (reference sequence). V was trimmed by 2 bases and J by 0 bases, leaving 12 bases between them.

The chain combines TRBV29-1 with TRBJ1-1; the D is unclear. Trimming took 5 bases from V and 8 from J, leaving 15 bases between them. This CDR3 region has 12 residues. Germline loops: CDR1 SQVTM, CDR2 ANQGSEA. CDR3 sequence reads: CSVSNRRTEAFF. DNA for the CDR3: TGCAGCGTTAGTAACCGCCGAACAGAAGCTTTCTTT.

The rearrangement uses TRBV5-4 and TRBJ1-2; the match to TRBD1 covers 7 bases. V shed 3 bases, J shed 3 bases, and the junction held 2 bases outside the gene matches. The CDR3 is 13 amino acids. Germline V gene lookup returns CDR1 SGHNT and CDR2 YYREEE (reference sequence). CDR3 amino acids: CASSSTGHYGYTF. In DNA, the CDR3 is TGTGCCAGCAGCTCGACAGGGCACTATGGCTACACCTTC. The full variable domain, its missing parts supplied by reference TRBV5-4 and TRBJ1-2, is ETGVTQSPTHLIKTRGQQVTLRCSSQSGHNTVSWYQQALGQGPQFIFQYYREEENGRGNFPPRFSGLQFPNYSSELNVNALELDDSALYLCASSSTGHYGYTFGSGTRLTVV.

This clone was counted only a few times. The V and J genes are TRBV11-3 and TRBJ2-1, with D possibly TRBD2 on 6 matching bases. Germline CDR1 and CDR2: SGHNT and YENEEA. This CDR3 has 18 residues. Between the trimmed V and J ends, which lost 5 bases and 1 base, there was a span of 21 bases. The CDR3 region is CASSTRLFQAGSYNEQFF. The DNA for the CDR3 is TGTGCCAGCAGCACGCGATTGTTTCAAGCGGGTTCCTACAATGAGCAGTTCTTC.

Here the CDR3 reads CASSRGQGSGANVLTF. CDR3 DNA sequence: TGCGCCAGCAGCCGAGGACAGGGGTCTGGGGCCAACGTCCTGACTTTC. The chain has TRBV4-3 and TRBJ2-6; 9 bases are a match to TRBD1. The CDR3 has 16 amino acids. CDR1 is LGHNA, CDR2 YSLEER, per germline. J gave up 1 base and V 4 bases, and 2 bases lay outside the gene matches.

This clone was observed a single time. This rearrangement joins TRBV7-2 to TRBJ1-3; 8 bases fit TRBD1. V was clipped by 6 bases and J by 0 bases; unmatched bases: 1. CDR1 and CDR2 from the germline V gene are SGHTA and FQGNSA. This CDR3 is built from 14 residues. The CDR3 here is CASRTGGSGNTIYF. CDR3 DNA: TGTGCCAGCAGAACAGGGGGCTCTGGAAACACCATATATTTT.

The CDR3 region has the DNA TGTGCCAGCAGGCCCGGCAGGCTCTCCGAAGCTTTCTTT. Translating it yields CASRPGRLSEAFF. The rearrangement links TRBV28 to TRBJ1-1, with no clear D. V lost 6 bases and J 8 bases, leaving 16 bases between the germline ends. Per germline, CDR1 MDHEN and CDR2 SYDVKM. CDR3 length: 13 amino acids.

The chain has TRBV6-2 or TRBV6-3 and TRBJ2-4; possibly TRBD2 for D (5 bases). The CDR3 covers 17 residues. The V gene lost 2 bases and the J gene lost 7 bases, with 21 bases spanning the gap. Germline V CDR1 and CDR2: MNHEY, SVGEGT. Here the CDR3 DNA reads TGTGCCAGCAGTTACGAGGTTCTGGCTGGAGGTGGGAACATTCAGTACTTC. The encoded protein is CASSYEVLAGGGNIQYF.

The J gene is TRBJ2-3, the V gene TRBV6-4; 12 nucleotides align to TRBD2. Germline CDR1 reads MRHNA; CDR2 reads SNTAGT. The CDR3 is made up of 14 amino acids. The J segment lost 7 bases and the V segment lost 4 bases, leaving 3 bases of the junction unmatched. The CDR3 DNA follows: TGTGCCAGCAGTGTTACTAGCGGGGGGAATACGCAGTATTTT. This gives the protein CASSVTSGGNTQYF.

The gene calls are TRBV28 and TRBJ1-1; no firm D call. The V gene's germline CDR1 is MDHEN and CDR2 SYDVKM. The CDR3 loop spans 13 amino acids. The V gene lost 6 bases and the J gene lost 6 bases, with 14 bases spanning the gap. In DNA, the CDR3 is TGTGCCAGCAGAGACCGTAGACTATCTGAAGCTTTCTTT. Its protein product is CASRDRRLSEAFF. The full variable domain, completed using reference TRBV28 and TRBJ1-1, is DVKVTQSSRYLVKRTGEKVFLECVQDMDHENMFWYRQDPGLGLRLIYFSYDVKMKEKGDIPEGYSVSREKKERFSLILESASTNQTSMYLCASRDRRLSEAFFGQGTRLTVV.

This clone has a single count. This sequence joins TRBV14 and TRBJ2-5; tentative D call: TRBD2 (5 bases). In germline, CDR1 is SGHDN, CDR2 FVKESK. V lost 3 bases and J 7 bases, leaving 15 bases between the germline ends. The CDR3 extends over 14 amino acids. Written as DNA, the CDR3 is TGTGCCAGCAGCCAGCCCGGCCCCGAGGGGACCCAGTACTTC. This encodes CASSQPGPEGTQYF.